This TCR beta chain was found in a study of cytomegalovirus exposure and HLA in healthy donors. The overall study: As an earlier analysis found, 150 million to 200 million T cells yielded about 120 million unique TCR beta sequences.

Both 60 Vbeta primers and 13 Jbeta primers went into the PCR. The data were produced by immunoSEQ multiplex PCR, yet TCRdb's version contains in-frame clones alone and is incomplete. The sample has around 130,000 clones; around 81% are singletons. Each donor was healthy, and each was a bone marrow donor. A note on this clone: Its antigen is still unknown.

This CDR3 is built from 17 residues. Losses at the gene ends were 1 base for V and 6 bases for J; bases not matched to a gene: 10. The germline CDR1 and CDR2 sequences are SGHRS and YFSETQ. Overall study findings and caveats: Per published accounts, TCR beta sequences correctly predicted the HLA-A and HLA-B alleles of most subjects. Follow-up analysis later connected one missense variant in DCLRE1C with trimming of TCR beta V- and J-genes.

The TCR comes from a woman aged 50 to 65 in good health and CMV-seronegative. The V gene is TRBV5-1, the J gene TRBJ2-1, with 10 nucleotides matching TRBD1. The sample comprised PBMCs. CDR3: CASSLSSMGQGFNEQFF. The CDR3, as DNA: TGCGCCAGCAGCTTGTCAAGTATGGGACAGGGGTTCAATGAGCAGTTCTTC.